Each of the 2 T cell receptor beta chains below was sequenced from the same sample in a study of blood T cell repertoires in COVID-19. Only in-frame clones appear in the TCRdb table, and some are missing; sequencing was by immunoSEQ multiplex PCR. The sample has 150,000 or so clones; approximately 86% are singletons. The sequencing input was peripheral blood. These receptors were taken from a man between 60 and 75 years old with acute or convalescent COVID-19.

The chain joins TRBV15 to TRBJ2-7; D might be TRBD2 (5 bases). Trimming stripped 1 base from V and 3 bases from J, with 10 bases between. Germline lookup yields CDR1 LNHNV and CDR2 YYDKDF (reference sequence). This CDR3 contains 14 residues. CDR3 coding DNA: TGTGCCACCAGCAGAGGGCCGGGGTTCTACGAGCAGTACTTC. Its protein product is CATSRGPGFYEQYF.

This rearrangement joins TRBV28 to TRBJ1-6; no definite D call. The CDR3 covers 15 residues. In germline, CDR1 is MDHEN, CDR2 SYDVKM. The V gene lost 7 bases and the J gene lost 4 bases, with 14 bases spanning the gap. The CDR3 reads CASTLVGKYNSPLHF. The DNA of the CDR3 is TGTGCCAGCACCCTCGTCGGGAAATATAATTCACCCCTCCACTTT.